The entry below describes one TCR beta chain. The antigen remains undetermined. The data stem from a study of cytomegalovirus exposure and HLA in healthy donors. Study results and caveats: Relative to the approximately 700-donor mean, N-insertions were reportedly fewer in an Asian-associated ancestry cluster in a later analysis.

CDR3 length equals 17 residues. Per germline, CDR1 SEHNR and CDR2 FQNEAQ (reference sequence). The V gene lost 1 base and the J gene lost 4 bases, with 17 bases spanning the gap. PCR amplification relied on 60 Vbeta primers (plus 13 Jbeta primers). The protocol was immunoSEQ multiplex PCR, while the TCRdb copy is restricted to in-frame clones and leaves out a portion. The table shows just over 95,000 clones, with roughly 79% occurring only once. Material: PBMCs. The sequence was collected from a woman aged 40 to 50 in good health and CMV-seronegative. The chain has TRBV7-9 and TRBJ2-1; no definite D call. CDR3 DNA: TGTGCCAGCAGCTTAGGCCCCAGAGGCCGGCTTTACAATGAGCAGTTCTTC. It translates to CASSLGPRGRLYNEQFF.